This passage covers 14 T cell receptor beta chains from one sample sequenced in a study of OX40 agonist ivuxolimab in advanced cancers. The table came from immunoSEQ multiplex PCR; TCRdb's copy has only in-frame clones and leaves some out. The sample carries nearly 95,000 clones, 90% to 95% recorded once. The source was CD4+ or CD8+ T cells sorted from blood, collected in a trial of the OX40 agonist ivuxolimab. The receptors were gathered from an adult with an advanced solid tumor such as melanoma, head and neck, liver or kidney cancer.

This rearrangement joins TRBV7-2 to TRBJ2-1, with D possibly being TRBD2 (6 bases). Between the trimmed V and J ends, which lost 2 bases and 7 bases, there was a span of 15 bases. Germline lookup yields CDR1 SGHTA and CDR2 FQGNSA. The length of the CDR3 is 15 residues. The CDR3: CASSLIGGPGNEQFF. The CDR3 DNA follows: TGTGCCAGCAGCTTAATCGGAGGGCCGGGGAATGAGCAGTTCTTC.

The count of this clone is one. The chain couples TRBV9 to TRBJ2-3; D unresolved. The V end lost 4 bases, the J end lost 2 bases, and 5 bases lay between the germline ends. The CDR3 totals 12 residues. The germline gives CDR1 SGDLS, CDR2 YYNGEE. CDR3 residues: CASSPNTDTQYF. Written as DNA, the CDR3 is TGTGCCAGCAGCCCCAACACAGATACGCAGTATTTT.

The V and J genes are TRBV27 and TRBJ1-3; 9 nucleotides agree with TRBD1. The junction had 7 bases not matched to a gene; V was cut back by 4 bases and J by 6 bases. The CDR3 consists of 15 residues. CDR1 is MNHEY and CDR2 is SMNVEV in the germline V gene (reference sequence). The CDR3 DNA reads as TGTGCCAGCAGTTCCCTGGGACAGGGAACAAACACCATATATTTT. This translates into CASSSLGQGTNTIYF.

The chain couples TRBV2 to TRBJ2-6; no clear D gene. Germline CDR1 SNHLY, CDR2 FYNNEI. The V end lost 8 bases, the J end lost 0 bases, and 5 bases lay between the germline ends. This CDR3 contains 13 residues. The CDR3 sequence: CASFSSGANVLTF. In nucleotides, the CDR3 is TGTGCCAGCTTCAGCTCTGGGGCCAACGTCCTGACTTTC.

J is TRBJ2-3 and V is TRBV4-1; D is possibly TRBD1 (6 bases). This CDR3 has 16 residues. Germline assignment: CDR1 MGHRA and CDR2 YSYEKL. Trimming left V 5 bases short and J 3 bases short, with 18 bases between. CDR3 loop: CASSSLGAGGTDTQYF. For the CDR3, the DNA is TGCGCCAGCAGCTCGCTGGGGGCAGGAGGAACAGATACGCAGTATTTT.

This chain links TRBV29-1 with TRBJ1-1, with a tentative D call TRBD1 (5 bases). Trimming pared 6 bases from V and 3 bases from J, leaving 11 bases between. Germline CDR1 SQVTM, CDR2 ANQGSEA. CDR3 length: 12 residues. The CDR3 DNA sequence: TGCAGCGTGCTACGCAGGGACACTGAAGCTTTCTTT. Translation gives CSVLRRDTEAFF.

The chain employs TRBV4-2 and TRBJ2-7; D is unresolved. V gave up 5 bases and J gave up 4 bases, with 18 bases separating them. This CDR3 is 15 amino acids long. The germline V gene encodes CDR1 LGHNA and CDR2 YNFKEQ. The CDR3 bases are TGTGCCAGCAGCATCGGAAGAATGGGGTCTTACGAGCAGTACTTC. Its translation: CASSIGRMGSYEQYF.

The J gene is TRBJ2-2, the V gene TRBV27; tentatively, D is TRBD2 (5 bases). Trimming shortened V by 11 bases and J by 3 bases, and 10 bases separated the two germline ends. CDR3 length equals 12 residues. Germline-derived CDR1 and CDR2 are MNHEY and SMNVEV (reference sequence). The DNA of the CDR3 is TGTGCCGTCCGGCGGGACACCGGGGAGCTGTTTTTT. This codes for CAVRRDTGELFF.

The rearrangement uses TRBV4-2 and TRBJ2-7; weak D call: TRBD1 (5 bases). This CDR3 is built from 15 residues. Trimming pared 1 base from V and 2 bases from J, leaving 12 bases between. Germline V gives CDR1 LGHNA, CDR2 YNFKEQ. Written as DNA, the CDR3 is TGTGCCAGCAGCCAAGTATTAGCAGGGCCCTACGAGCAGTACTTC. Translated, it gives CASSQVLAGPYEQYF.

The chain uses TRBV6-1 and TRBJ2-1, with 10 bases aligning to TRBD1. Germline V gene sequence: CDR1 MNHNS, CDR2 SASEGT. Trimming took 3 bases from V and 7 from J; bases not matched to a gene: 0. The CDR3 extends over 13 amino acids. CDR3 sequence reads: CASSEGQGNEQFF. The CDR3, as DNA: TGTGCCAGCAGTGAGGGACAGGGGAATGAGCAGTTCTTC.

This chain connects TRBV5-1 to TRBJ1-1, with D tentatively TRBD1 (5 bases). V was pared by 0 bases and J by 1 base, with 7 bases between. CDR3 size: 14 residues. Germline-derived CDR1 and CDR2 are SGHRS and YFSETQ. In DNA, the CDR3 is TGCGCCAGCAGCTTGGGACAGCGGAACACTGAAGCTTTCTTT. It specifies CASSLGQRNTEAFF.

Comment on this clone: Other DNA sequences of this sample code for an identical CDR3. The chain couples TRBV19 to TRBJ2-7; perhaps TRBD2 as D (6 bases). V lost 3 bases to trimming and J lost 2 bases, with 8 bases between them. The germline CDR1 and CDR2 sequences are LNHDA and SQIVND (reference sequence). The CDR3 runs to 13 residues. CDR3 sequence reads: CASSISGTYEQYF. In DNA form, the CDR3 reads TGTGCCAGTAGTATTAGCGGAACCTACGAGCAGTACTTC.

CDR3 sequence (DNA): TGTGCCAGCAGCGTAGGGCCCCTAGGGGGTAGCGGGAGCCACGAGCAGTACTTC. It specifies CASSVGPLGGSGSHEQYF. The chain links TRBV9 to TRBJ2-7; 9 nucleotides line up with TRBD2. V gave up 0 bases and J gave up 5 bases; unmatched junction bases: 15. The CDR3 is made up of 18 amino acids. Germline lookup yields CDR1 SGDLS and CDR2 YYNGEE. The full variable domain, completed using reference TRBV9 and TRBJ2-7, is DSGVTQTPKHLITATGQRVTLRCSPRSGDLSVYWYQQSLDQGLQFLIQYYNGEERAKGNILERFSAQQFPDLHSELNLSSLELGDSALYFCASSVGPLGGSGSHEQYFGPGTRLTVT.

The V call is TRBV19, the J call TRBJ2-1; the D gene is possibly TRBD2 (6 bases). The CDR3 has 11 amino acids. The ends were cut back, 3 bases at V and 9 bases at J, with 6 bases in the middle. Germline CDR1 and CDR2: LNHDA and SQIVND (reference sequence). CDR3 DNA: TGTGCCAGTAGTATGGGGGGTGAGCAGTTCTTC. Translation: CASSMGGEQFF.